This is a list of T cell receptor beta chains from one sample in a study of blood T cells in healthy people across ages. One entry per CDR3 protein results from TCRdb running MiXCR on the 5' RACE reads. The sample has approximately 770,000 distinct CDR3 sequences, 58% seen once. Sequencing was carried out using blood. These TCRs come from a man between 25 and 39 years old in good health. Each CDR3 is given with its conserved first and last residue. D genes are given only for firm matches. Not every row has a clone size; where given, it reads once, few, many or a size class.

clone size: -
J gene: TRBJ1-2
V gene: TRBV28
D gene: -
CDR3 protein: CASSSRPTNYGYTF
CDR3 DNA: TGTGCCAGCAGTTCTCGGCCCACTAACTATGGCTACACCTTC

clone size: few
J gene: TRBJ2-5
V gene: TRBV15
D gene: -
CDR3 protein: CATSRDGAGETQYF
CDR3 DNA: TGTGCCACCAGCAGAGATGGGGCTGGGGAGACCCAGTACTTC

clone size: many
J gene: TRBJ2-3
V gene: TRBV4-3
D gene: TRBD2
CDR3 protein: CASSQGGLAGDTQYF
CDR3 DNA: TGCGCCAGCAGCCAAGGGGGACTAGCCGGTGATACGCAGTATTTT

clone size: few
J gene: TRBJ2-7
V gene: TRBV20-1
D gene: TRBD2
CDR3 protein: CSPTGTSGRWGEQYF
CDR3 DNA: TGCAGTCCGACCGGGACTAGCGGGAGGTGGGGCGAGCAGTACTTC

clone size: -
J gene: TRBJ2-7
V gene: TRBV7-6
D gene: -
CDR3 protein: CASSLTDFCEQYF
CDR3 DNA: TGTGCCAGCAGCTTAACGGACTTCTGCGAGCAGTACTTC

clone size: -
J gene: TRBJ2-3
V gene: TRBV18
D gene: -
CDR3 protein: CASSPTAGDSTDTQYF
CDR3 DNA: TGTGCCAGCTCACCGACGGCAGGAGACTCCACAGATACGCAGTATTTT

clone size: -
J gene: TRBJ2-7
V gene: TRBV10-3
D gene: TRBD2
CDR3 protein: CATRTLAGEQYF
CDR3 DNA: TGTGCCACCCGGACGTTAGCGGGTGAGCAGTACTTC

clone size: -
J gene: TRBJ1-5
V gene: TRBV29-1
D gene: -
CDR3 protein: CSAWDGGGQPQHF
CDR3 DNA: TGCAGCGCTTGGGACGGTGGTGGTCAGCCCCAGCATTTT

clone size: -
J gene: TRBJ1-1
V gene: TRBV6-5
D gene: -
CDR3 protein: CASSYSSSLGAFF
CDR3 DNA: TGTGCCAGCAGTTACAGCTCATCGTTGGGAGCTTTCTTT

clone size: -
J gene: TRBJ2-7
V gene: TRBV12-3/TRBV12-4
D gene: TRBD1
CDR3 protein: CASGQGLDNEQYF
CDR3 DNA: TGTGCCTCTGGACAGGGTCTGGACAATGAGCAGTACTTC

clone size: -
J gene: TRBJ2-3
V gene: TRBV12-3/TRBV12-4
D gene: TRBD1
CDR3 protein: CASSPDRGTQYF
CDR3 DNA: TGTGCCAGCAGCCCCGACAGGGGTACGCAGTATTTT

clone size: -
J gene: TRBJ2-1
V gene: TRBV15
D gene: -
CDR3 protein: CATSKTPAEPSSYNEQFF
CDR3 DNA: TGTGCCACCAGTAAAACCCCTGCTGAGCCTAGCTCCTACAATGAGCAGTTCTTC

clone size: few
J gene: TRBJ2-3
V gene: TRBV7-9
D gene: -
CDR3 protein: CASSVRREKADTQYF
CDR3 DNA: TGTGCCAGCAGCGTAAGACGGGAGAAGGCAGATACGCAGTATTTT

clone size: -
J gene: TRBJ2-5
V gene: TRBV5-1
D gene: -
CDR3 protein: CASSLSSVNEQYF
CDR3 DNA: TGCGCCAGCAGCCTCTCTAGCGTCAATGAGCAGTACTTC

clone size: -
J gene: TRBJ2-1
V gene: TRBV5-1
D gene: TRBD1
CDR3 protein: CASTRQGGNEQFF
CDR3 DNA: TGCGCCAGCACCAGACAGGGGGGCAATGAACAGTTCTTC

clone size: once
J gene: TRBJ2-1
V gene: TRBV5-1
D gene: -
CDR3 protein: CASSYETYNEQFF
CDR3 DNA: TGCGCCAGCAGCTATGAAACTTACAATGAGCAGTTCTTC

clone size: -
J gene: TRBJ2-5
V gene: TRBV20-1
D gene: TRBD1
CDR3 protein: CSAGTAYTTETQYF
CDR3 DNA: TGCAGTGCCGGGACAGCGTACACGACCGAGACCCAGTACTTC